This passage covers 14 T cell receptor beta chains from one sample sequenced in a study of Ad26.COV2.S vaccination and SARS-CoV-2 variants. The assay was immunoSEQ multiplex PCR, and TCRdb's table has in-frame clones only and misses some. This table has 300,000 to 400,000 clones, 88% appearing once. Treatment described: roughly 18 received Ad26.COV2.S at low or high dose, single or two shots; 5 received placebo; per-sample allocation not given. Specimen acquisition occurred on day 63 following the initial vaccine or placebo injection. This material consisted of peripheral blood, taken in a trial of Ad26.COV2.S vaccine versus placebo. These receptors all come from a person aged 18-65 years who received the Ad26.COV2.S COVID-19 vaccine or a placebo.

This chain links TRBV5-4 with TRBJ1-6, with D tentatively TRBD1 (5 bases). CDR3 length: 15 amino acids. The germline V and J ends were trimmed by 3 bases and 8 bases, with 15 bases remaining between them. Germline CDR1 is SGHNT and CDR2 is YYREEE (reference sequence). Here the CDR3 DNA reads TGTGCCAGCAGCTCTAGCCGGGACGGATATTCACCCCTCCACTTT. Encoded protein: CASSSSRDGYSPLHF.

The table lists this clone with a count of one. The chain uses TRBV30 and TRBJ2-3, with 7 bases identical to TRBD2. The CDR3 is 15 amino acids. Germline CDR1 and CDR2: GTSNPN and SVGIG (reference sequence). The trim removed 7 bases at V and 2 bases at J, leaving 12 bases unmatched. The CDR3 DNA is TGTGCCTCCCCTCCGGCTAGCGGACTCACAGATACGCAGTATTTT. Its protein product is CASPPASGLTDTQYF.

The chain joins TRBV7-9 to TRBJ1-5; 8 nucleotides align to TRBD1. V lost 5 bases and J lost 2; bases outside the gene matches: 5. The length of the CDR3 is 15 residues. The germline gives CDR1 SEHNR, CDR2 FQNEAQ (reference sequence). CDR3 bases: TGTGCCAGCAGCCGAGACAGGGGCGGCAATCAGCCCCAGCATTTT. It specifies CASSRDRGGNQPQHF.

This chain joins TRBV3-1 (or the pseudogene TRBV3-2) and TRBJ1-5; TRBD1 matches 9 bases. This CDR3 comprises 16 residues. The V gene end was trimmed by 2 bases and the J gene end by 6 bases; junction bases not matched to a gene: 8. The V gene's germline CDR1 is LGHDT and CDR2 YNNKEL (reference sequence). The CDR3 protein is CASSQFGQGSGQPQHF. CDR3 nucleotides: TGTGCCAGCAGCCAATTCGGACAGGGGTCGGGTCAGCCCCAGCATTTT.

The chain uses TRBV28 and TRBJ1-6, with D possibly TRBD1 on 5 matching bases. From germline, CDR1 is MDHEN and CDR2 SYDVKM. This CDR3 spans 14 amino acids. V gave up 5 bases and J gave up 9 bases, with 14 bases separating them. CDR3 coding DNA: TGTGCCAGCAGTCAACCGGGGGGAAGTTCACCCCTCCACTTT. Its translation is CASSQPGGSSPLHF.

This rearrangement joins TRBV4-3 to TRBJ2-7, with a tentative D call TRBD1 (6 bases). Trimming removed 0 bases at V and 3 bases at J, with 12 bases between. This CDR3 region has 15 residues. Germline lookup yields CDR1 LGHNA and CDR2 YSLEER. The CDR3 is CASSQDRSGDYEQYF. The DNA for the CDR3 is TGCGCCAGCAGCCAAGATAGGTCAGGGGACTACGAGCAGTACTTC.

The rearrangement uses TRBV7-2 and TRBJ2-5; TRBD2 matches at 8 bases. The CDR3 sequence is 15 residues long. Germline V gene sequence: CDR1 SGHTA, CDR2 FQGNSA. Unmatched junction bases numbered 8, after V lost 2 bases and J lost 6 bases. CDR3 nucleotide sequence: TGTGCCAGCAGCTTACGAACTAGCGGTTCAAAGACCCAGTACTTC. Its protein is CASSLRTSGSKTQYF.

The chain links TRBV6-5 to TRBJ1-1; 8 nucleotides match TRBD1. The length of the CDR3 is 15 residues. CDR1 is MNHEY and CDR2 is SVGAGI in the germline V gene. The V and J ends lost 6 bases and 6 bases, in that order; junction bases with no gene match: 12. CDR3 sequence: CASSRTGSNWAEAFF. CDR3 DNA sequence: TGTGCCAGCAGCCGGACAGGGTCGAATTGGGCTGAAGCTTTCTTT.

CDR3 sequence reads: CATSRTGSTGELFF. The CDR3 nucleotides read TGTGCCACCAGTCGGACAGGGAGCACCGGGGAGCTGTTTTTT. J is TRBJ2-2 and V is TRBV24-1; TRBD1 aligns across 8 bases. J lost 4 bases, V lost 6 bases, and 3 bases had no gene match. From germline, CDR1 is KGHDR and CDR2 SFDVKD. The CDR3 loop spans 14 amino acids.

This chain connects TRBV6-5 to TRBJ1-5; 8 nucleotides match TRBD1. Germline trimming cut 6 bases from V and 2 bases from J; bases unmatched to any gene: 3. CDR1 and CDR2 from the germline V gene are MNHEY and SVGAGI. This CDR3 contains 14 residues. DNA of the CDR3: TGTGCCAGCAGGGTACAGGGGGGCAATCAGCCCCAGCATTTT. This codes for CASRVQGGNQPQHF.

V usage is TRBV27 and J usage is TRBJ1-4, with 8 positions matching TRBD1. There are 12 residues in the CDR3. The V segment lost 10 bases and the J segment 7 bases; nucleotides outside the gene matches: 5. Germline CDR1 is MNHEY and CDR2 is SMNVEV (reference sequence). CDR3 coding DNA: TGTGCCACAGGCAGGGGGCTTGAAAAACTGTTTTTT. This sequence encodes CATGRGLEKLFF.

This rearrangement joins TRBV5-8 to TRBJ1-4; TRBD1 aligns across 7 bases. CDR3 length: 16 amino acids. V shed 4 bases and J 3 bases; nucleotides not matched to a gene: 9. Germline CDR1 reads SGHTS; CDR2 reads YDEGEE. Written as DNA, the CDR3 is TGTGCCAGCAGCACCGGGACAGCCCCACCTAATGAAAAACTGTTTTTT. Its protein product is CASSTGTAPPNEKLFF.

The chain uses TRBV19 and TRBJ1-5; 7 bases match TRBD1. V lost 6 bases and J lost 1; bases outside the gene matches: 6. Germline lookup yields CDR1 LNHDA and CDR2 SQIVND (reference sequence). The CDR3 totals 15 residues. Here the CDR3 DNA reads TGTGCCAGTAGGAGGAAACAGGGGAGCAATCAGCCCCAGCATTTT. Its protein product is CASRRKQGSNQPQHF.

The chain joins TRBV4-3 to TRBJ1-3; D not resolved. V gave up 2 bases and J gave up 0 bases, with 8 bases separating them. This CDR3 contains 15 residues. Germline V gives CDR1 LGHNA, CDR2 YSLEER. The CDR3 bases are TGCGCCAGCAGCCAACGATCGGACTCTGGAAACACCATATATTTT. Protein product: CASSQRSDSGNTIYF.